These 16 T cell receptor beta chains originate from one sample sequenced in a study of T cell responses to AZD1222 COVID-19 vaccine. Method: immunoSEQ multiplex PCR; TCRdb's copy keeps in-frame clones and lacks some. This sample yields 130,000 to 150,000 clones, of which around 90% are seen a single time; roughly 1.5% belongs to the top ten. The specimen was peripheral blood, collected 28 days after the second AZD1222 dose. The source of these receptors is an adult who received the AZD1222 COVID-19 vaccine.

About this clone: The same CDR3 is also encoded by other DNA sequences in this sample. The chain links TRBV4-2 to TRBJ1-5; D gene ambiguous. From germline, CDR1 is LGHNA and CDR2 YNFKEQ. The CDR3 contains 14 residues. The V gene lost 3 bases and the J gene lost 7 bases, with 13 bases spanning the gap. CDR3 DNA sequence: TGTGCCAGCAGCCAGGATATCAGTAACCAGCCCCAGCATTTT. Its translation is CASSQDISNQPQHF.

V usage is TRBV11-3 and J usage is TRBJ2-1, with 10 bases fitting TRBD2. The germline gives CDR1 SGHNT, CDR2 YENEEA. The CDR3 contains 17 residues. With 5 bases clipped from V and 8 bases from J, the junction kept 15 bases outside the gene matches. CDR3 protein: CASSPGALAGAAHEQFF. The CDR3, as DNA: TGTGCCAGCAGCCCCGGGGCTCTAGCGGGAGCCGCCCATGAGCAGTTCTTC. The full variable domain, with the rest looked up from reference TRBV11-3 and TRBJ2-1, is EAGVVQSPRYKIIEKKQPVAFWCNPISGHNTLYWYLQNLGQGPELLIRYENEEAVDDSQLPKDRFSAERLKGVDSTLKIQPAELGDSAVYLCASSPGALAGAAHEQFFGPGTRLTVL.

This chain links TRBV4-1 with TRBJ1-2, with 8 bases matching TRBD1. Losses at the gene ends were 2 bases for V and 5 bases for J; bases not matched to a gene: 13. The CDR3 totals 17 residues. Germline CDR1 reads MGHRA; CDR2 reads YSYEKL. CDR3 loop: CASSQSPGTGDYYGYTF. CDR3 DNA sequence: TGCGCCAGCAGCCAATCCCCGGGGACAGGTGATTATTATGGCTACACCTTC.

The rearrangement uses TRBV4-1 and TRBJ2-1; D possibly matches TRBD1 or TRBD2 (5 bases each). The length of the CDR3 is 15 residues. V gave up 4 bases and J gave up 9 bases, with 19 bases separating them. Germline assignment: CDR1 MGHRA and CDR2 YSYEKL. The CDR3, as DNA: TGCGCCAGCAGCCGCTCGGGGCTATTCTCAGCTGAGCAGTTCTTC. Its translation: CASSRSGLFSAEQFF.

In DNA, the CDR3 is TGTGCCAGCAGCGAACGACTAGCGGGAGGGATCTACGAGCAGTACTTC. Amino acids: CASSERLAGGIYEQYF. V usage is TRBV11-2 and J usage is TRBJ2-7; 14 bases map to TRBD2. The CDR3 has 16 amino acids. The J segment lost 3 bases and the V segment lost 5 bases, leaving 6 bases of the junction unmatched. CDR1 is SGHAT and CDR2 is FQNNGV in the germline V gene.

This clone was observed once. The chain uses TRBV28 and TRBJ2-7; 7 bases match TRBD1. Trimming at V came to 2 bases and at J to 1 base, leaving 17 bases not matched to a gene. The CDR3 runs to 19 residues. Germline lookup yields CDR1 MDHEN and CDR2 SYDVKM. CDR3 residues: CASSLLQWTGPIRSYEQYF. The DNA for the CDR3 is TGTGCCAGCAGTTTACTTCAATGGACAGGCCCTATACGGTCCTACGAGCAGTACTTC.

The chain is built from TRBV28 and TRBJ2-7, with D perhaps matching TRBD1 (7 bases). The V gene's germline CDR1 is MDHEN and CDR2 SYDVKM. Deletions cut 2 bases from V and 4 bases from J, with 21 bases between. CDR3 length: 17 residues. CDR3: CASSLGPGVGGNYEQYF. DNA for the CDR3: TGTGCCAGCAGTTTAGGCCCGGGAGTAGGGGGCAATTACGAGCAGTACTTC.

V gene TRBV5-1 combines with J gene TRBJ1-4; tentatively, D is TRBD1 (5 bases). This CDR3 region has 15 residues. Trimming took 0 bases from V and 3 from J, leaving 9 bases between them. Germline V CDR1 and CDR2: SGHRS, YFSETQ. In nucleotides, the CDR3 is TGCGCCAGCAGCTTGGCACAGGATGCTAATGAAAAACTGTTTTTT. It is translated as CASSLAQDANEKLFF.

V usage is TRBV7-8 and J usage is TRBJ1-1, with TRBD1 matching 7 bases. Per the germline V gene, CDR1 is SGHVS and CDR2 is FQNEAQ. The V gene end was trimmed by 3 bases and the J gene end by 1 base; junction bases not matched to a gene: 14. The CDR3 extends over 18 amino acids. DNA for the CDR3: TGTGCCAGCAGCTTCTGGACAGGCCGTACCCATCAGAACACTGAAGCTTTCTTT. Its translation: CASSFWTGRTHQNTEAFF.

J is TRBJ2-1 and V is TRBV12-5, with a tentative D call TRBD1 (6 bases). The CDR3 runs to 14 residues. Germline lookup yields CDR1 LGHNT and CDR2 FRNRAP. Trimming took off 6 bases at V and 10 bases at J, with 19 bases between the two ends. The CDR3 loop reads CASGAETGPREQFF. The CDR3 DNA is TGTGCTAGTGGCGCCGAGACAGGCCCTCGAGAGCAGTTCTTC.

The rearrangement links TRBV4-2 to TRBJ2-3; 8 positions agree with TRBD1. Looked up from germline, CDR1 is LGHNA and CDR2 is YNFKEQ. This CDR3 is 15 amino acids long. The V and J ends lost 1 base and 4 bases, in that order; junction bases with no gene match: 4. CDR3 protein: CASSQGAGGADTQYF. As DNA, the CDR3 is TGTGCCAGCAGCCAAGGCGCAGGGGGCGCAGATACGCAGTATTTT.

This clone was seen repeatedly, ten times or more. The CDR3 region is CASSEKRTGGTGELFF. The CDR3 region has the DNA TGTGCCAGCAGTGAAAAACGGACAGGGGGTACCGGGGAGCTGTTTTTT. This chain links TRBV27 with TRBJ2-2; 10 bases map to TRBD1. V trimming: 5 bases; J trimming: 5 bases; junction bases outside the gene matches: 8. This CDR3 has 16 amino acids. The germline V gene encodes CDR1 MNHEY and CDR2 SMNVEV (reference sequence).

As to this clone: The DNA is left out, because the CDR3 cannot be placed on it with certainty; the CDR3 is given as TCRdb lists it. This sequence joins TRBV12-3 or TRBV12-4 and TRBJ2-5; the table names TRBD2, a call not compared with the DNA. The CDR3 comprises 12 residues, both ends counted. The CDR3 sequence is CASSSSGKTQYF.

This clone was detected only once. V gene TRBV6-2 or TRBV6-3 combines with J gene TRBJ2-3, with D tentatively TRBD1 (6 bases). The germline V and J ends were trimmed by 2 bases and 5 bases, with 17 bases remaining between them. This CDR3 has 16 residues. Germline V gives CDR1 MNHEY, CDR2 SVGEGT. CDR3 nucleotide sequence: TGTGCCAGCAGTTACGGGGGCAGCAAAATGGGAGATACGCAGTATTTT. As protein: CASSYGGSKMGDTQYF.

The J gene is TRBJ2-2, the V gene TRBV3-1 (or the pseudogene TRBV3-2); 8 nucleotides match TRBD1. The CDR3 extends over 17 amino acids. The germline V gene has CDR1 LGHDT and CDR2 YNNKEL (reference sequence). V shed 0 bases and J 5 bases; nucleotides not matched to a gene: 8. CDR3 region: CASSQDARQGKTGELFF. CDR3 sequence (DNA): TGTGCCAGCAGCCAAGATGCGCGACAGGGGAAGACCGGGGAGCTGTTTTTT.

Here the CDR3 reads CASSFRSSSYNEQFF. In DNA form, the CDR3 reads TGTGCCAGCAGCTTTCGATCTTCTTCCTACAATGAGCAGTTCTTC. The chain carries TRBV11-2 and TRBJ2-1; D gene uncertain. The length of the CDR3 is 15 residues. V gave up 3 bases and J gave up 1 base, with 10 bases separating them. Germline loops: CDR1 SGHAT, CDR2 FQNNGV.